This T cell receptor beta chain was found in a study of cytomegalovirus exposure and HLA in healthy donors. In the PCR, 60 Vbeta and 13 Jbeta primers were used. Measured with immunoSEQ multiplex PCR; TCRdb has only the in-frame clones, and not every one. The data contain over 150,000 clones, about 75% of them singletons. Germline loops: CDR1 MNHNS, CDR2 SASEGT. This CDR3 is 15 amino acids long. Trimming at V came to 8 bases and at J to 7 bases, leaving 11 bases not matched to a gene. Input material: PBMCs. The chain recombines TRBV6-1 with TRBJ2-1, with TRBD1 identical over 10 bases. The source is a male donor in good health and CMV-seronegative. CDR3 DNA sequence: TGTGCCAGCCAAGGGGACAGGGGCTCCCTAAATGAGCAGTTCTTC. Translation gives CASQGDRGSLNEQFF.